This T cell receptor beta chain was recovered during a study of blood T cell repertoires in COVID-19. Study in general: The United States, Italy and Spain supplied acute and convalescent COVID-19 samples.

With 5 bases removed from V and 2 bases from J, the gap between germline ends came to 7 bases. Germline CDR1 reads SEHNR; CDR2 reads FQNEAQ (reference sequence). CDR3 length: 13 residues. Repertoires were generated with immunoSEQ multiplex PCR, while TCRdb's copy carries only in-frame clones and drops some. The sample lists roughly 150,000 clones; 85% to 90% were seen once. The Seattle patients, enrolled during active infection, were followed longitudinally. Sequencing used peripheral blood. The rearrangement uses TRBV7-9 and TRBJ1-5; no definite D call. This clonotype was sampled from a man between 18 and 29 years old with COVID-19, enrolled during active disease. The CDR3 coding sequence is TGTGCCAGCAGCCCCCCCGGCAATCAGCCCCAGCATTTT. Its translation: CASSPPGNQPQHF.